A single sample is the source of the 6 T cell receptor beta chains below, sequenced in a study of a mutant IDH1 vaccine in newly diagnosed glioma. The antigens these receptors bind are not known. Generated by immunoSEQ multiplex PCR, the TCRdb table keeps only in-frame clones and is missing some. The sample lists about 56,000 clones; about four fifths were seen once. Time point indicated: week 47, end of study. Doses comprised 300 ug of mutant IDH1 20-mer peptide each, plus topical imiquimod. The sequencing used PBMCs, collected from a glioma patient whose treatment included an IDH1 peptide vaccine. The source of these receptors is a woman aged 45-60 years with glioma.

This clone was picked up one time. V is TRBV9 and J is TRBJ1-1, with 7 bases identical to TRBD1. J lost 0 bases, V lost 4 bases, and 6 bases had no gene match. CDR1 and CDR2 from the germline V gene are SGDLS and YYNGEE. This CDR3 is built from 15 residues. In DNA, the CDR3 is TGTGCCAGCAGCACAATGGACAGGATGAACACTGAAGCTTTCTTT. Amino acid sequence: CASSTMDRMNTEAFF.

The chain carries TRBV19 and TRBJ2-1; 9 bases align to TRBD1. The CDR3 covers 17 residues. J lost 6 bases, V lost 5 bases, and 14 bases had no gene match. Germline V gene lookup returns CDR1 LNHDA and CDR2 SQIVND (reference sequence). The CDR3 is CASSARRGTGKRNEQFF. The CDR3 region has the DNA TGTGCCAGTAGTGCTCGTCGTGGGACAGGGAAACGCAATGAGCAGTTCTTC.

The chain employs TRBV4-3 and TRBJ1-3; D gene uncertain. Germline V gene lookup returns CDR1 LGHNA and CDR2 YSLEER. The CDR3 contains 15 residues. V lost 4 bases and J lost 0, with 10 bases in between. The CDR3 loop reads CASSPSAVSGNTIYF. CDR3 DNA sequence: TGCGCCAGCAGCCCCTCGGCGGTCTCTGGAAACACCATATATTTT.

The chain couples TRBV14 to TRBJ1-2; D perhaps matches TRBD1 (5 bases). V shed 0 bases and J shed 8 bases, with 16 bases lying between them. The germline gives CDR1 SGHDN, CDR2 FVKESK. The CDR3 has 15 residues. The CDR3 loop reads CASSQDPGGIRGYTF. In nucleotides, the CDR3 is TGTGCCAGCAGCCAAGATCCCGGGGGGATCAGGGGCTACACCTTC.

This chain joins TRBV19 and TRBJ1-1; TRBD1 is a possible D gene (6 bases). Trimming cost V 1 base and J 3 bases, with 12 bases left between them. The CDR3 is 15 amino acids. Looked up from germline, CDR1 is LNHDA and CDR2 is SQIVND (reference sequence). The CDR3 region is CASSIGGALDTEAFF. DNA of the CDR3: TGTGCCAGTAGTATAGGGGGGGCCTTGGACACTGAAGCTTTCTTT.

This sequence joins TRBV29-1 and TRBJ2-3, with 8 bases lining up with TRBD1. Per germline, CDR1 SQVTM and CDR2 ANQGSEA. The V segment lost 8 bases and the J segment 3 bases; nucleotides outside the gene matches: 4. The CDR3 extends over 12 amino acids. The CDR3 coding sequence is TGCAGCATAGGACAGGGAACAGATACGCAGTATTTT. As protein: CSIGQGTDTQYF.